This entry lists 26 T cell receptor beta chains sequenced from one sample in a study of technical replicates of blood from a few donors (dated by TCRdb to about 2017). Libraries were prepared through the immunoSEQ multiplex PCR assay. TCRdb retrieved this table from immuneACCESS and kept in-frame rearrangements only. Not all clones are present; in checked studies, unresolved V genes account for under half, and no reason is known for the remainder. The sample contains under 75,000 clones, approximately 86% of them found a single time. The biggest ten clones account for roughly 5.1% of the sample. The sequenced material came from PBMCs. The receptor set was obtained from a human donor in good health. Some clones in this sample may be carry-over from other donors' samples.

The chain uses TRBV6-6 and TRBJ2-5; 8 bases fit TRBD2. Germline assignment: CDR1 MNHNY and CDR2 SVGAGI (reference sequence). The CDR3 totals 15 residues. Unmatched junction bases numbered 10, after V lost 5 bases and J lost 5 bases. The CDR3: CASSLSRGGGETQYF. CDR3 nucleotides: TGTGCCAGCAGTCTTTCCCGGGGGGGCGGGGAGACCCAGTACTTC.

The chain is built from TRBV5-1 and TRBJ1-2; D gene uncertain. The germline V gene has CDR1 SGHRS and CDR2 YFSETQ. V lost 4 bases, J lost 5 bases, and 18 bases lay in between. This CDR3 spans 15 amino acids. CDR3 sequence reads: CASSALEEGAYGYTF. The CDR3 nucleotides are TGCGCCAGCAGCGCCCTCGAGGAGGGAGCTTATGGCTACACCTTC. The variable domain in full, with the rest retrieved from reference TRBV5-1 and TRBJ1-2, is KAGVTQTPRYLIKTRGQQVTLSCSPISGHRSVSWYQQTPGQGLQFLFEYFSETQRNKGNFPGRFSGRQFSNSRSEMNVSTLELGDSALYLCASSALEEGAYGYTFGSGTRLTVV.

The gene calls are TRBV7-9 and TRBJ2-1, with 11 nucleotides matching TRBD2. This CDR3 is built from 19 residues. Trimming removed 6 bases from V and 1 base from J; junction bases left unmatched: 14. Germline V gene data show CDR1 as SEHNR and CDR2 as FQNEAQ (reference sequence). CDR3 residues: CASSPKLGTSGNSYNEQFF. The CDR3 nucleotides read TGTGCCAGCAGTCCTAAACTCGGGACTAGCGGAAATTCCTACAATGAGCAGTTCTTC.

The rearrangement uses TRBV5-6 and TRBJ1-4; weak D call: TRBD1 (5 bases). CDR3 length: 16 residues. Germline CDR1 and CDR2: SGHDT and YYEEEE. V was cut by 4 bases and J by 8 bases, with 21 bases left in between. The CDR3 nucleotides are TGTGCCAGCAGCGCCCCTGGGATTGGGGCAGGCGAAAAACTGTTTTTT. It yields the protein CASSAPGIGAGEKLFF.

The gene calls are TRBV11-3 and TRBJ1-1; D is perhaps TRBD1 (6 bases). The germline V gene encodes CDR1 SGHNT and CDR2 YENEEA. V shed 5 bases and J shed 3 bases, with 10 bases lying between them. This CDR3 spans 13 amino acids. CDR3 sequence reads: CASSRTVYTEAFF. The CDR3, as DNA: TGTGCCAGCAGCCGGACAGTTTACACTGAAGCTTTCTTT.

The V call is TRBV5-1, the J call TRBJ2-4; weak D call: TRBD2 (5 bases). Germline CDR1 SGHRS, CDR2 YFSETQ. This CDR3 is built from 12 residues. V gave up 0 bases and J gave up 7 bases, with 5 bases separating them. Here the CDR3 reads CASSLGGNIQYF. DNA for the CDR3: TGCGCCAGCAGCTTGGGCGGGAACATTCAGTACTTC.

The J gene is TRBJ2-5, the V gene TRBV2; TRBD1 matches at 7 bases. This CDR3 contains 14 residues. V dropped 4 bases and J dropped 7; count of bases not matched to a gene: 9. Germline V CDR1 and CDR2: SNHLY, FYNNEI. This CDR3 reads CASSAIGQVGTQYF. The CDR3 DNA follows: TGTGCCAGCAGTGCAATCGGACAGGTTGGGACCCAGTACTTC.

This clone has just one count. The V and J genes are TRBV6-6 and TRBJ2-1; no reliable D call. Trimming pared 2 bases from V and 7 bases from J, leaving 9 bases between. The CDR3 runs 13 residues. Germline values: CDR1 MNHNY, CDR2 SVGAGI (reference sequence). CDR3 amino acids: CASSYGRWNEQFF. The CDR3 DNA sequence: TGTGCCAGCAGTTACGGGCGTTGGAATGAGCAGTTCTTC.

The rearrangement joins TRBV9 to TRBJ1-2, with 8 bases that match TRBD1. Germline CDR1 SGDLS, CDR2 YYNGEE. V gave up 1 base and J gave up 4 bases; unmatched junction bases: 6. This CDR3 contains 15 residues. CDR3 DNA: TGTGCCAGCAGCGTAAGCACAGGGGGTAGCTATGGCTACACCTTC. It specifies CASSVSTGGSYGYTF.

This rearrangement joins TRBV6-6 to TRBJ1-5; 7 bases map to TRBD1. CDR1 MNHNY and CDR2 SVGAGI come from the germline V gene (reference sequence). The CDR3 is 12 amino acids. Losses at the gene ends were 6 bases for V and 10 bases for J; bases not matched to a gene: 6. The DNA of the CDR3 is TGTGCCAGCAGCGGACAGGTTAGTCCCCAGCATTTT. Protein sequence: CASSGQVSPQHF.

The gene calls are TRBV7-2 and TRBJ2-6; the D is unclear. The CDR3 is made up of 16 amino acids. Trimming left V 1 base short and J 1 base short, with 8 bases between. Germline V gene data show CDR1 as SGHTA and CDR2 as FQGNSA. CDR3 residues: CASSLVRGSGANVLTF. CDR3 nucleotides: TGTGCCAGCAGCTTAGTGCGCGGATCTGGGGCCAACGTCCTGACTTTC.

The sample holds a few counts of this clone. V is TRBV7-2 and J is TRBJ2-7; the match to TRBD2 covers 12 bases. Germline V lookup: CDR1 SGHTA, CDR2 FQGNSA. The ends lost 0 bases at V and 2 bases at J; junction bases unmatched: 8. The CDR3 spans 18 residues. The CDR3 bases are TGTGCCAGCAGCTTAGCGAGGTGGACTAGCGGGACAACCTACGAGCAGTACTTC. Amino acids: CASSLARWTSGTTYEQYF. The variable domain in full, with the rest retrieved from reference TRBV7-2 and TRBJ2-7, is GAGVSQSPSNKVTEKGKDVELRCDPISGHTALYWYRQSLGQGLEFLIYFQGNSAPDKSGLPSDRFSAERTGGSVSTLTIQRTQQEDSAVYLCASSLARWTSGTTYEQYFGPGTRLTVT.

This CDR3 is CASSRGGGSYGYTF. The CDR3 DNA is TGTGCCAGCAGCCGAGGTGGCGGAAGCTATGGCTACACCTTC. The chain is built from TRBV13 and TRBJ1-2, with no clear D. The CDR3 runs to 14 residues. CDR1 and CDR2 from the germline V gene are PRHDT and FYEKMQ (reference sequence). Trimming cost V 5 bases and J 4 bases, with 14 bases left between them. Variable domain in full (rest from reference TRBV13 and TRBJ1-2): AAGVIQSPRHLIKEKRETATLKCYPIPRHDTVYWYQQGPGQDPQFLISFYEKMQSDKGSIPDRFSAQQFSDYHSELNMSSLELGDSALYFCASSRGGGSYGYTFGSGTRLTVV.

This rearrangement joins TRBV14 to TRBJ2-7, with D unclear. The CDR3 covers 13 residues. Trimming removed 1 base at V and 3 bases at J, with 7 bases between. The V gene's germline CDR1 is SGHDN and CDR2 FVKESK. DNA of the CDR3: TGTGCCAGCAGCCAAGTTGTCCTCTACGAGCAGTACTTC. It codes for CASSQVVLYEQYF. The whole variable domain, remainder taken from reference TRBV14 and TRBJ2-7, is EAGVTQFPSHSVIEKGQTVTLRCDPISGHDNLYWYRRVMGKEIKFLLHFVKESKQDESGMPNNRFLAERTGGTYSTLKVQPAELEDSGVYFCASSQVVLYEQYFGPGTRLTVT.

CDR3: CAWSPRGLAGETQYF. The DNA of the CDR3 is TGTGCCTGGAGTCCTCGTGGACTAGCGGGGGAGACCCAGTACTTC. J is TRBJ2-5 and V is TRBV30; 12 nucleotides line up with TRBD2. The CDR3 consists of 15 residues. Losses at the gene ends were 2 bases for V and 5 bases for J; bases not matched to a gene: 6. The germline gives CDR1 GTSNPN, CDR2 SVGIG (reference sequence).

The chain links TRBV9 to TRBJ2-6; 7 bases are a match to TRBD2. V lost 4 bases to trimming and J lost 0 bases; unmatched junction nucleotides: 7. This CDR3 comprises 17 residues. The germline CDR1 and CDR2 sequences are SGDLS and YYNGEE. The DNA for the CDR3 is TGTGCCAGCAGCCCGCACACTAGCGACTCTGGGGCCAACGTCCTGACTTTC. Its protein product is CASSPHTSDSGANVLTF.

This clone has a handful of counts. V is TRBV19 and J is TRBJ1-5; no definite D call. There are 13 residues in the CDR3. Germline V gene data show CDR1 as LNHDA and CDR2 as SQIVND (reference sequence). V lost 4 bases and J 6 bases, leaving 10 bases between the germline ends. The CDR3 region is CASSKPDTQPQHF. As DNA, the CDR3 is TGTGCCAGTAGTAAGCCAGACACTCAGCCCCAGCATTTT.

This clone was found once. This rearrangement joins TRBV2 to TRBJ1-5; possible D gene TRBD1, 5 bases. Germline V gene lookup returns CDR1 SNHLY and CDR2 FYNNEI. V was pared by 7 bases and J by 7 bases, with 20 bases between. The CDR3 contains 15 residues. The CDR3 DNA sequence: TGTGCCAGCACCCCTGAAATGGGGGGAGGGCAGCCCCAGCATTTT. Encoded protein: CASTPEMGGGQPQHF. Variable domain in full (rest from reference TRBV2 and TRBJ1-5): EPEVTQTPSHQVTQMGQEVILRCVPISNHLYFYWYRQILGQKVEFLVSFYNNEISEKSEIFDDQFSVERPDGSNFTLKIRSTKLEDSAMYFCASTPEMGGGQPQHFGDGTRLSIL.

V gene TRBV5-8 combines with J gene TRBJ2-5, with 11 bases aligning to TRBD2. CDR1 is SGHTS and CDR2 is YDEGEE in the germline V gene. The CDR3 contains 16 residues. With 2 bases clipped from V and 1 base from J, the junction kept 4 bases outside the gene matches. The CDR3 region is CASSFGSGRAQETQYF. CDR3 bases: TGTGCCAGCAGCTTTGGTAGCGGGAGGGCCCAAGAGACCCAGTACTTC.

The gene calls are TRBV19 and TRBJ2-3, with TRBD2 matching 9 bases. Looked up from germline, CDR1 is LNHDA and CDR2 is SQIVND (reference sequence). V was pared by 7 bases and J by 2 bases, with 16 bases of the junction left unmatched. The CDR3 runs to 18 residues. The CDR3 reads CASTSGSPTSGYTDTQYF. CDR3 sequence (DNA): TGTGCCAGTACCTCAGGCTCCCCCACTAGCGGGTACACAGATACGCAGTATTTT. The variable domain in full, completed from reference TRBV19 and TRBJ2-3, reads DGGITQSPKYLFRKEGQNVTLSCEQNLNHDAMYWYRQDPGQGLRLIYYSQIVNDFQKGDIAEGYSVSREKKESFPLTVTSAQKNPTAFYLCASTSGSPTSGYTDTQYFGPGTRLTVL.

The V and J genes are TRBV7-9 and TRBJ2-4, with TRBD2 matching over 13 bases. The V gene's germline CDR1 is SEHNR and CDR2 FQNEAQ (reference sequence). V gave up 3 bases and J gave up 3 bases; unmatched junction bases: 8. The CDR3 sequence is 18 residues long. DNA for the CDR3: TGTGCCAGCAGCTTCGGGACTAGCGGGGCCCAGGACAAAAACATTCAGTACTTC. Amino acids: CASSFGTSGAQDKNIQYF.

This sequence joins TRBV6-1 and TRBJ1-4; 9 positions agree with TRBD1. Germline V gene sequence: CDR1 MNHNS, CDR2 SASEGT. V lost 10 bases and J lost 7; bases outside the gene matches: 10. The CDR3 consists of 14 residues. The CDR3 bases are TGTGCCATTCGAACCGGGACAGGGACTGAAAAACTGTTTTTT. It encodes CAIRTGTGTEKLFF.

The chain employs TRBV7-2 and TRBJ1-2; D gene unclear. Per germline, CDR1 SGHTA and CDR2 FQGNSA. Trimming took 3 bases from V and 0 from J, leaving 8 bases between them. CDR3 length equals 14 residues. In nucleotides, the CDR3 is TGTGCCAGCAGCTTGAGGAGAGCTAACTATGGCTACACCTTC. It yields the protein CASSLRRANYGYTF.

This clone showed up just once. This sequence joins TRBV19 and TRBJ2-4; D might be TRBD1 (5 bases). The CDR3 sequence is 15 residues long. The germline V gene has CDR1 LNHDA and CDR2 SQIVND (reference sequence). The V end lost 4 bases, the J end lost 3 bases, and 13 bases lay between the germline ends. CDR3 nucleotide sequence: TGTGCCAGTAGTACCCAGGGTTTCGGCAAAAACATTCAGTACTTC. Its translation: CASSTQGFGKNIQYF.

The rearrangement joins TRBV7-2 to TRBJ2-7; TRBD2 agrees at 8 bases. CDR3 size: 15 residues. CDR1 and CDR2 from the germline V gene are SGHTA and FQGNSA. V trimming: 4 bases; J trimming: 6 bases; junction bases outside the gene matches: 11. The CDR3 DNA reads TGTGCCAGCAGCTCCTCTAGCGGGCCCAAAGCCGAGCAGTACTTC. Its protein is CASSSSSGPKAEQYF.

This chain links TRBV6-1 with TRBJ1-2, with D possibly being TRBD1 (6 bases). The V end lost 3 bases, the J end lost 6 bases, and 17 bases lay between the germline ends. The CDR3 length is 15 residues. CDR1 is MNHNS and CDR2 is SASEGT in the germline V gene. DNA for the CDR3: TGTGCCAGCAGTGAGCAGGGGACGACTACTGATGGCTACACCTTC. It codes for CASSEQGTTTDGYTF.